This T cell receptor (beta chain) was captured in a study of shared clonotypes between healthy human individuals. In this sample, this clone turned up once. Clones were sequenced by immunoSEQ multiplex PCR, and TCRdb holds only the in-frame ones, with some missing. Found here are millions of clones, roughly 94% of them singletons; the top ten hold 0.13%. There are 16 residues in the CDR3. The chain employs TRBV21-1 and TRBJ2-7; the table's D gene call, TRBD1, was not cross checked with the DNA. TRBV21-1 is an annotated pseudogene. Sequenced material: naive CD4+ T cells sorted from blood. Subset meaning: CD45RA+ positively selected. The source is a young man in good health. The CDR3 sequence is CASSKDDRCSSYEQYF. The CDR3, as DNA: TGTGCCAGCAGCAAAGATGACAGGTGCTCCTCCTACGAGCAGTACTTC.